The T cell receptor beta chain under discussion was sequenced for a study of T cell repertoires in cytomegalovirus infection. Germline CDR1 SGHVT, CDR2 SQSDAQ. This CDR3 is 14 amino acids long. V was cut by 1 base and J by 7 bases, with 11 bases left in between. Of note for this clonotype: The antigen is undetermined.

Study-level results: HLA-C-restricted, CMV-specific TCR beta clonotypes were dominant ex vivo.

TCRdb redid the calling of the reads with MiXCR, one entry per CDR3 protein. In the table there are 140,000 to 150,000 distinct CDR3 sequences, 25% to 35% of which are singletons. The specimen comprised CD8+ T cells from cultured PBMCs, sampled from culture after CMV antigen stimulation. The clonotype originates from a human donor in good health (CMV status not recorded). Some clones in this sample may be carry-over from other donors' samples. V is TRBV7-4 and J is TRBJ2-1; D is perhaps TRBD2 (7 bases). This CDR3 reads CASSLVAGANEQFF. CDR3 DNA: TGTGCCAGCAGCTTAGTGGCGGGGGCGAATGAGCAGTTCTTC.